Below are 12 T cell receptor delta chains sequenced from a single sample in a study of gamma-delta T cells after stem cell transplantation. TCRdb reapplied CATT to the RT-PCR reads. In total, the table holds approximately 88 delta-chain clones. Material: gamma-delta T cells. These receptors all stem from a human donor. It is not recorded whose cells these are; they may come from a transplant donor. This table probably holds off-target reads from a library built for another chain.

The chain joins TRDV2 to TRDJ1; possibly TRDD3 for D (5 bases). V was shortened by 3 bases and J by 0 bases, with 19 bases between the two germline ends. Germline CDR1 GEAIGNYY, CDR2 EKD. The CDR3 loop spans 17 amino acids. The CDR3 sequence is CACDYAWGGDHTDKLIF. As DNA, the CDR3 is TGTGCCTGTGACTACGCTTGGGGAGGGGACCACACCGATAAACTCATCTTT.

This chain joins TRDV2 and TRDJ1; 12 bases match TRDD3. The CDR3 sequence is 16 residues long. Germline CDR1 is GEAIGNYY and CDR2 is EKD. The trim removed 2 bases at V and 4 bases at J, leaving 7 bases unmatched. In nucleotides, the CDR3 is TGTGCCTGTGACAACCTGGGGGATACGTTCGGCGATAAACTCATCTTT. As protein: CACDNLGDTFGDKLIF.

With regard to this clone: One junction end disagrees with the germline gene, perhaps due to a read error. V and J are TRDV2 and TRDJ1; D unclear. Per the germline V gene, CDR1 is GEAIGNYY and CDR2 is EKD. This CDR3 has 16 amino acids. CDR3 in DNA: TGTGCCCGTGACACCATACAATTGGACCGGGAGTCCAAACTCATCTTT. Its protein product is CARDTIQLDRESKLIF.

This clone was seen a few times. The chain has TRDV2 and TRDJ1, with TRDD3 matching 10 bases. V was pared by 4 bases and J by 1 base, with 8 bases of the junction left unmatched. The CDR3 runs 16 residues. Germline loops: CDR1 GEAIGNYY, CDR2 EKD. The CDR3 loop reads CACERLGDSLTDKLIF. CDR3 nucleotides: TGTGCCTGTGAAAGACTGGGGGATTCGCTCACCGATAAACTCATCTTT.

This clone appeared a few times. The chain carries TRDV2 and TRDJ1; D may be TRDD3 (5 bases). The CDR3 consists of 14 residues. In germline, CDR1 is GEAIGNYY, CDR2 EKD. Trimming took 1 base from V and 4 from J, leaving 12 bases between them. CDR3 nucleotides: TGTGCCTGTGACACTCTTACTGGCAGCGATAAACTCATCTTT. The encoded protein is CACDTLTGSDKLIF.

Only a few counts were recorded for this clone. The gene calls are TRDV2 and TRDJ1; 10 bases line up with TRDD3. Germline V gives CDR1 GEAIGNYY, CDR2 EKD. This CDR3 has 19 amino acids. The V gene end was trimmed by 1 base and the J gene end by 0 bases; junction bases not matched to a gene: 13. DNA of the CDR3: TGTGCCTGTGACACTTTGGATGGGGGATACACCCCCTACACCGATAAACTCATCTTT. This gives the protein CACDTLDGGYTPYTDKLIF.

This clone was picked up a small number of times. The chain recombines TRDV2 with TRDJ1; D perhaps matches TRDD3 (5 bases). Between the trimmed V and J ends, which lost 0 bases and 1 base, there was a span of 23 bases. Germline loops: CDR1 GEAIGNYY, CDR2 EKD. The CDR3 length is 19 residues. Written as DNA, the CDR3 is TGTGCCTGTGACACCCTCTCCTCGGGATCCCCCGGTCGCACCGATAAACTCATCTTT. Encoded protein: CACDTLSSGSPGRTDKLIF.

This clone was seen a handful of times. The chain joins TRDV2 to TRDJ1; 12 bases agree with TRDD3. V shed 3 bases, J shed 2 bases, and the junction held 21 bases outside the gene matches. The CDR3 length is 21 residues. CDR1 is GEAIGNYY and CDR2 is EKD in the germline V gene. The CDR3 DNA follows: TGTGCCTGTGACCGATTCCGAAGTACTGGGGGATACAATGAGGGTACCGATAAACTCATCTTT. Its translation is CACDRFRSTGGYNEGTDKLIF.

CDR3 protein: CACDTLGPTPNTDKLIF. The CDR3 DNA reads TGTGCCTGTGACACCTTGGGGCCCACTCCGAACACCGATAAACTCATCTTT. The V and J genes are TRDV2 and TRDJ1; possibly TRDD3 for D (5 bases). Trimming took 0 bases from V and 0 from J, leaving 16 bases between them. The CDR3 runs to 17 residues. The germline V gene has CDR1 GEAIGNYY and CDR2 EKD.

This clone showed up just a few times. The V and J genes are TRDV2 and TRDJ1; the match to TRDD3 covers 13 bases. With 3 bases clipped from V and 9 bases from J, the junction kept 9 bases outside the gene matches. CDR3 size: 15 residues. In germline, CDR1 is GEAIGNYY, CDR2 EKD. CDR3 amino acids: CACDVLTGGYAELIF. The CDR3 coding sequence is TGTGCCTGTGACGTCCTTACTGGGGGATACGCGGAACTCATCTTT.

V and J are TRDV2 and TRDJ1; 11 bases fit TRDD3. The V gene end was trimmed by 1 base and the J gene end by 2 bases; junction bases not matched to a gene: 8. The CDR3 extends over 17 amino acids. Germline V gives CDR1 GEAIGNYY, CDR2 EKD. CDR3 loop: CACDTGFGGYETDKLIF. The CDR3 nucleotides are TGTGCCTGTGACACGGGGTTTGGGGGATACGAAACCGATAAACTCATCTTT.

This clone showed up just a few times. The V gene is TRDV2, the J gene TRDJ1; 10 bases are shared with TRDD3. Unmatched junction bases numbered 6, after V lost 3 bases and J lost 3 bases. The CDR3 is 15 amino acids. Germline lookup yields CDR1 GEAIGNYY and CDR2 EKD. The CDR3 reads CACDHVLGDSDKLIF. The CDR3 coding sequence is TGTGCCTGTGACCACGTACTGGGGGATTCCGATAAACTCATCTTT.